This T cell receptor (beta chain) comes out of a study of cytomegalovirus exposure and HLA in healthy donors (dated by TCRdb to the late 2010s). Regarding the study in general: A later analysis indicated that the roughly 120 validation repertoires were generated on the platform also employed for the roughly 730 repertoires of the first cohort. In addition to the first cohort of roughly 700 subjects, a separate validation cohort of 120 different subjects was used. The study aimed to test whether cataloging public T cell receptors could reveal signatures of past pathogen exposure. The study combined high-throughput TCR immunosequencing, statistical association of individual TCRs with disease status, and machine learning to predict cytomegalovirus infection status.

Here is what the overall study found, with its caveats: Across donors, most TCR sequences were observed very rarely, whereas some public TCRs were present in many individuals. The authors suggested that the approach could potentially be generalized to other disease states and immunological phenotypes. In a later analysis, TCRs clustered in the first cohort were found to also tend to co-occur in the roughly 110 validation repertoires, with 94% of cluster scores above 0. A total of 164 TCR beta chains were listed by the study as associated with cytomegalovirus. The classifier was reported to diagnose cytomegalovirus status with high specificity and sensitivity in both the original and validation cohorts. A later analysis lacked HLA typing for the validation cohort, so it scored co-occurrence in that cohort across all 110 or so repertoires. A few of the identified cytomegalovirus-associated TCR beta chains were confirmed in vitro to be specific for cytomegalovirus antigens.

Library creation used the immunoSEQ multiplex PCR assay. For the original study's pipeline: A statistical classification framework was built for diagnosing cytomegalovirus status from the catalog of TCR beta chain sequences. The table comes from immuneACCESS by way of TCRdb, which keeps in-frame sequences with V and J called. Part of the clones is missing from these tables; in studies checked, under half for an unresolved V gene and the rest for unknown reasons. V and J calls plus clone size are reproduced from that table; the DNA served to infer D and trimming. Counted in this sample were approximately 110,000 clones; approximately 94% of them appeared once. 1% to 1.5% of the sample lies in the top ten. The donors belonged to the validation cohort of about 130 subjects, which was separate from the approximately 660-subject first cohort. As for this clone: Its binding antigen is unknown. No quality values exist for individual bases; no much larger clone is one base distant.

CDR1 and CDR2 are drawn from the germline V gene: MGHDK, SYGVNS. The CDR3 starts with the cysteine, ends with the phenylalanine, and has 15 residues. Just the 45-base CDR3 DNA is kept, in frame starting at base 1. Germline trimming amounts to 4 bases on V and 0 bases on J, with 3 as the count of junction bases outside the gene matches. Recombination joined TRBV25-1 with TRBJ2-7; TRBD2 fits 10 bases in the junction. The sequence was collected from a woman under 30 in good health and CMV-seronegative. The sample taken for sequencing was PBMCs. The CDR3 loop reads CASSASGGLSYEQYF. The nucleotide sequence reads TGTGCCAGCAGTGCTAGCGGGGGCCTCTCCTACGAGCAGTACTTC.